One and the same sample provided the 23 T cell receptor beta chains below, sequenced in a study of blood T cell repertoires in COVID-19. Profiled with immunoSEQ multiplex PCR; TCRdb holds only in-frame clones, not every one. The sample includes some 240,000 clones, approximately 82% seen only once; the top ten take around 1.5%. Material: peripheral blood. Receptors were obtained from a woman in her thirties or forties who had recovered from COVID-19.

The chain uses TRBV11-2 and TRBJ2-7, with 7 bases fitting TRBD1. J gave up 3 bases and V 4 bases, and 6 bases lay outside the gene matches. The CDR3 covers 14 residues. Germline V lookup: CDR1 SGHAT, CDR2 FQNNGV. CDR3 amino acids: CASSSPGGIYEQYF. DNA of the CDR3: TGTGCCAGCAGCTCCCCAGGGGGTATCTACGAGCAGTACTTC.

The count of this clone is one. This chain joins TRBV14 and TRBJ1-6; a possible D gene is TRBD1 (6 bases). This CDR3 spans 17 amino acids. The germline V gene encodes CDR1 SGHDN and CDR2 FVKESK. The V and J ends lost 1 base and 8 bases respectively, with 18 bases between them. CDR3 DNA sequence: TGTGCCAGCAGCCAAGCTAAGACAGGCCCATGGGATTCACCCCTCCACTTT. Encoded protein: CASSQAKTGPWDSPLHF.

The chain links TRBV30 to TRBJ1-5, with 8 bases matching TRBD1. This CDR3 region has 14 residues. The V gene's germline CDR1 is GTSNPN and CDR2 SVGIG (reference sequence). The ends lost 0 bases at V and 6 bases at J; junction bases unmatched: 4. The CDR3 loop is CAWSVLTGAQPQHF. CDR3 nucleotide sequence: TGTGCCTGGAGTGTACTGACAGGGGCTCAGCCCCAGCATTTT. Using reference TRBV30 and TRBJ1-5 for the parts outside the CDR3, the full variable domain is SQTIHQWPATLVQPVGSPLSLECTVEGTSNPNLYWYRQAAGRGLQLLFYSVGIGQISSEVPQNLSASRPQDRQFILSSKKLLLSDSGFYLCAWSVLTGAQPQHFGDGTRLSIL.

This clone appeared a few times. J is TRBJ2-3 and V is TRBV20-1; D gene unclear. The germline V gene has CDR1 DFQATT and CDR2 SNEGSKA (reference sequence). V lost 6 bases and J lost 1, with 5 bases in between. This CDR3 is built from 11 residues. Here the CDR3 reads CSASGTDTQYF. Here the CDR3 DNA reads TGCAGTGCCTCGGGCACAGATACGCAGTATTTT.

The DNA of the CDR3 is TGTGCCAGCAGCCAATTTTACAGGGGCTACACCTTC. It specifies CASSQFYRGYTF. The chain links TRBV16 to TRBJ1-2, with D possibly being TRBD1 (5 bases). CDR3 length: 12 amino acids. Trimming took 1 base from V and 8 from J, leaving 8 bases between them. The germline CDR1 and CDR2 sequences are KGHSY and FQNENV. Supplemented by reference TRBV16 and TRBJ1-2, the full variable domain reads GEEVAQTPKHLVRGEGQKAKLYCAPIKGHSYVFWYQQVLKNEFKFLISFQNENVFDETGMPKERFSAKCLPNSPCSLEIQATKLEDSAVYFCASSQFYRGYTFGSGTRLTVV.

The V and J genes are TRBV6-6 and TRBJ2-7; 12 nucleotides align to TRBD2. Germline CDR1 and CDR2: MNHNY and SVGAGI (reference sequence). The CDR3 consists of 14 residues. Germline trimming cut 6 bases from V and 4 bases from J; bases unmatched to any gene: 4. The CDR3 loop is CASSLAGGPYEQYF. The CDR3 region has the DNA TGTGCCAGCAGCCTAGCGGGGGGGCCTTACGAGCAGTACTTC.

The chain has TRBV4-3 and TRBJ2-1, with 12 bases matching TRBD2. The CDR3 has 14 amino acids. The V gene end was trimmed by 4 bases and the J gene end by 9 bases; junction bases not matched to a gene: 4. CDR1 LGHNA and CDR2 YSLEER come from the germline V gene. CDR3 protein: CASSPLAGGPEQFF. The CDR3 DNA reads TGCGCCAGCAGCCCTCTAGCGGGGGGGCCTGAGCAGTTCTTC.

This clone was seen repeatedly, ten times or more. CDR3 bases: TGTGCCAGCAGCTACGGACAGCTAAACACTGAAGCTTTCTTT. This gives the protein CASSYGQLNTEAFF. The chain uses TRBV5-4 and TRBJ1-1; D may be TRBD1 (6 bases). Germline CDR1 reads SGHNT; CDR2 reads YYREEE (reference sequence). Trimming cost V 3 bases and J 2 bases, with 11 bases left between them. The CDR3 contains 14 residues. Combining the CDR3 with reference TRBV5-4 and TRBJ1-1 gives the whole variable domain ETGVTQSPTHLIKTRGQQVTLRCSSQSGHNTVSWYQQALGQGPQFIFQYYREEENGRGNFPPRFSGLQFPNYSSELNVNALELDDSALYLCASSYGQLNTEAFFGQGTRLTVV.

This sequence joins TRBV5-1 and TRBJ2-3, with D possibly matching TRBD2 (6 bases). Trimming cost V 4 bases and J 4 bases, with 22 bases left between them. Germline loops: CDR1 SGHRS, CDR2 YFSETQ. The CDR3 sequence is 17 residues long. In DNA form, the CDR3 reads TGCGCCAGCAGCCCGACCGCCGGCGGGGACCCACCAGATACGCAGTATTTT. Protein product: CASSPTAGGDPPDTQYF.

The gene calls are TRBV18 and TRBJ2-7, with D possibly TRBD1 on 5 matching bases. This CDR3 contains 15 residues. Germline V gene data show CDR1 as KGHSH and CDR2 as LQKENI. V was trimmed by 3 bases and J by 5 bases, leaving 17 bases between them. The DNA of the CDR3 is TGTGCCAGCTCACCTCCTACAACAGGAAGAAACGAGCAGTACTTC. Amino acid sequence: CASSPPTTGRNEQYF.

A few counts support this clone. This chain joins TRBV4-3 and TRBJ2-7; possible D gene TRBD2, 5 bases. Trimming took off 0 bases at V and 3 bases at J, with 9 bases between the two ends. The CDR3 is 14 amino acids. CDR1 is LGHNA and CDR2 is YSLEER in the germline V gene. For the CDR3, the DNA is TGCGCCAGCAGCCAAGATAGCGACGGCTACGAGCAGTACTTC. Its translation: CASSQDSDGYEQYF.

The chain employs TRBV7-9 and TRBJ2-3, with 7 nucleotides matching TRBD1. The length of the CDR3 is 15 residues. After removal of 2 bases from V and 0 bases from J, the junction contained 2 bases not matched to a gene. Germline V gene sequence: CDR1 SEHNR, CDR2 FQNEAQ (reference sequence). CDR3 loop: CASSLLGQSTDTQYF. CDR3 sequence (DNA): TGTGCCAGCAGCTTATTGGGACAGAGCACAGATACGCAGTATTTT.

The rearrangement uses TRBV10-3 and TRBJ2-7; tentatively, D is TRBD2 (6 bases). Germline CDR1 and CDR2: ENHRY and SYGVKD. The CDR3 has 14 residues. Trimming pared 0 bases from V and 6 bases from J, leaving 12 bases between. Here the CDR3 DNA reads TGTGCCATCAGTGAGTCGCGGGGAACGGGCGAGCAGTACTTC. Residues: CAISESRGTGEQYF.

The rearrangement uses TRBV5-1 and TRBJ2-7, with D possibly being TRBD1 (5 bases). The CDR3 is made up of 14 amino acids. The V and J ends lost 0 bases and 5 bases respectively, with 12 bases between them. CDR1 SGHRS and CDR2 YFSETQ come from the germline V gene. For the CDR3, the DNA is TGCGCCAGCAGCTTGGGGGGCTCTTGGGACGAGCAGTACTTC. This codes for CASSLGGSWDEQYF.

The V call is TRBV14, the J call TRBJ2-7; a weak D match, TRBD1 (6 bases). The CDR3 loop spans 15 amino acids. Germline V gene sequence: CDR1 SGHDN, CDR2 FVKESK. Trimming removed 6 bases at V and 3 bases at J, with 18 bases between. The DNA of the CDR3 is TGTGCCAGCAGACCTACGGACAGTAAGAACTACGAGCAGTACTTC. This translates into CASRPTDSKNYEQYF.

The V and J genes are TRBV7-2 and TRBJ1-2, with 12 bases lining up with TRBD1. Per the germline V gene, CDR1 is SGHTA and CDR2 is FQGNSA. J lost 7 bases, V lost 5 bases, and 5 bases had no gene match. The CDR3 extends over 14 amino acids. Here the CDR3 reads CASSRPGQGAGYTF. CDR3 bases: TGTGCCAGCAGCCGTCCGGGACAGGGGGCTGGCTACACCTTC.

The chain carries TRBV6-5 and TRBJ2-3; 9 bases line up with TRBD1. CDR3 length: 16 amino acids. Germline CDR1 is MNHEY and CDR2 is SVGAGI. Trimming took 2 bases from V and 1 from J; bases not matched to a gene: 4. This chain's CDR3 is CASSYDWTGGTDTQYF. The CDR3 bases are TGTGCCAGCAGTTACGACTGGACAGGGGGCACAGATACGCAGTATTTT.

The genes are TRBV7-2 and TRBJ2-7; TRBD2 is a possible D gene (6 bases). Germline CDR1 SGHTA, CDR2 FQGNSA. Between the trimmed V and J ends, which lost 1 base and 3 bases, there was a span of 10 bases. The CDR3 has 14 amino acids. The CDR3 sequence is CASSLVGGYYEQYF. In DNA form, the CDR3 reads TGTGCCAGCAGCTTAGTTGGGGGGTACTACGAGCAGTACTTC. Full variable domain (remainder filled in from reference TRBV7-2 and TRBJ2-7): GAGVSQSPSNKVTEKGKDVELRCDPISGHTALYWYRQSLGQGLEFLIYFQGNSAPDKSGLPSDRFSAERTGGSVSTLTIQRTQQEDSAVYLCASSLVGGYYEQYFGPGTRLTVT.

V usage is TRBV9 and J usage is TRBJ1-5; TRBD1 aligns across 7 bases. CDR3 length equals 15 residues. Trimming at V came to 4 bases and at J to 3 bases, leaving 7 bases not matched to a gene. Germline CDR1 reads SGDLS; CDR2 reads YYNGEE. DNA for the CDR3: TGTGCCAGCAGCCCGGGGACAGCGGTCAATCAGCCCCAGCATTTT. As protein: CASSPGTAVNQPQHF.

V usage is TRBV28 and J usage is TRBJ1-2; a weak D match, TRBD1 (6 bases). Germline V gene lookup returns CDR1 MDHEN and CDR2 SYDVKM. The V and J ends lost 1 base and 8 bases respectively, with 11 bases between them. The CDR3 extends over 13 amino acids. The CDR3 DNA is TGTGCCAGCAGTTTATCAGGAACAGGGGGCTACACCTTC. It translates to CASSLSGTGGYTF.

V usage is TRBV27 and J usage is TRBJ2-4; 13 nucleotides agree with TRBD2. Germline CDR1 and CDR2: MNHEY and SMNVEV (reference sequence). The CDR3 is 14 residues long. Unmatched junction bases numbered 3, after V lost 5 bases and J lost 8 bases. In DNA, the CDR3 is TGTGCCAGCAGTACTAGCGGGGGGGCCGACATTCAGTACTTC. This translates into CASSTSGGADIQYF.

This sequence joins TRBV4-2 and TRBJ1-2; a weak D match, TRBD1 (5 bases). Trimming stripped 3 bases from V and 7 bases from J, with 18 bases between. The CDR3 consists of 15 residues. Germline loops: CDR1 LGHNA, CDR2 YNFKEQ. The CDR3 DNA follows: TGTGCCAGCAGCCACCTGGGGGGGGAAGACCGTGGCTACACCTTC. Protein sequence: CASSHLGGEDRGYTF.

A note on this clone: Within the sample, other DNA sequences also encode this same CDR3. The rearrangement joins TRBV3-1 (or the pseudogene TRBV3-2) to TRBJ2-7; D gene uncertain. The germline V and J ends were trimmed by 2 bases and 1 base, with 3 bases remaining between them. CDR3 length: 12 residues. Germline V lookup: CDR1 LGHDT, CDR2 YNNKEL (reference sequence). As DNA, the CDR3 is TGTGCCAGCAGCCAACTATCCTACGAGCAGTACTTC. Its translation is CASSQLSYEQYF.